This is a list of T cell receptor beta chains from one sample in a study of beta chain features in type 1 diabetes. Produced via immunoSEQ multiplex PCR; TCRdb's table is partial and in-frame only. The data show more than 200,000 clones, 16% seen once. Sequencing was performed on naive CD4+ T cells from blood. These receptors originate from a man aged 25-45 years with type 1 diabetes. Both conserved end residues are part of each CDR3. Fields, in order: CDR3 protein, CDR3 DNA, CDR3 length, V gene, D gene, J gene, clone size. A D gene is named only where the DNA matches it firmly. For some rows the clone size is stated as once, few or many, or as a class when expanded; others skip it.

CDR3 protein: CASSVGSHEQFF; CDR3 DNA: TGTGCCAGCAGCGTAGGCAGCCATGAGCAGTTCTTC; CDR3 length: 12; V gene: TRBV9; D gene: .; J gene: TRBJ2-1; clone size: few
CDR3 protein: CASRPNSGANVLTF; CDR3 DNA: TGTGCCAGCAGACCCAATTCTGGGGCCAACGTCCTGACTTTC; CDR3 length: 14; V gene: TRBV7-8; D gene: .; J gene: TRBJ2-6; clone size: few
CDR3 protein: CASSPESTDVEQFF; CDR3 DNA: TGCGCCAGCAGCCCGGAGTCGACCGACGTAGAGCAGTTCTTC; CDR3 length: 14; V gene: TRBV4-3; D gene: .; J gene: TRBJ2-1; clone size: .
CDR3 protein: CASSLAQQEQFF; CDR3 DNA: TGTGCCAGCAGCTTAGCACAACAGGAGCAGTTCTTC; CDR3 length: 12; V gene: TRBV7-9; D gene: .; J gene: TRBJ2-1; clone size: .
CDR3 protein: CASSFDTGRNEQYF; CDR3 DNA: TGTGCCAGCAGCTTCGATACAGGGCGCAACGAGCAGTACTTC; CDR3 length: 14; V gene: TRBV7-9; D gene: .; J gene: TRBJ2-7; clone size: few
CDR3 protein: CASSQDRWFSGANVLTF; CDR3 DNA: TGCGCCAGCAGCCAAGATCGTTGGTTCTCTGGGGCCAACGTCCTGACTTTC; CDR3 length: 17; V gene: TRBV4-1; D gene: .; J gene: TRBJ2-6; clone size: few
CDR3 protein: CASSFLAGGSDTQYF; CDR3 DNA: TGTGCCAGCAGCTTTTTAGCGGGAGGATCAGATACGCAGTATTTT; CDR3 length: 15; V gene: TRBV5-4; D gene: TRBD2; J gene: TRBJ2-3; clone size: .
CDR3 protein: CSVFTPGQGGKNIQYF; CDR3 DNA: TGCAGCGTTTTTACTCCGGGACAGGGGGGCAAAAACATTCAGTACTTC; CDR3 length: 16; V gene: TRBV29-1; D gene: TRBD1; J gene: TRBJ2-4; clone size: .
CDR3 protein: CAGLRDAGANVLTF; CDR3 DNA: TGTGCCGGACTCCGGGATGCTGGGGCCAACGTCCTGACTTTC; CDR3 length: 14; V gene: TRBV21-1; D gene: .; J gene: TRBJ2-6; clone size: .
CDR3 protein: CASQKSGFGGEQYF; CDR3 DNA: TGTGCCAGCCAAAAGTCGGGCTTCGGAGGCGAGCAGTACTTC; CDR3 length: 14; V gene: TRBV25-1; D gene: .; J gene: TRBJ2-7; clone size: .
CDR3 protein: CAWSVPRWGRRVEQYF; CDR3 DNA: TGTGCCTGGAGTGTACCCCGATGGGGGCGTCGGGTCGAGCAGTACTTC; CDR3 length: 16; V gene: TRBV30; D gene: .; J gene: TRBJ2-7; clone size: .
CDR3 protein: CAWDRMNTEAFF; CDR3 DNA: TGTGCCTGGGACAGAATGAACACTGAAGCTTTCTTT; CDR3 length: 12; V gene: TRBV30; D gene: .; J gene: TRBJ1-1; clone size: .
CDR3 protein: CAWTGLAGGTDTQYF; CDR3 DNA: TGTGCCTGGACCGGGCTAGCGGGAGGGACAGATACGCAGTATTTT; CDR3 length: 15; V gene: TRBV30; D gene: TRBD2; J gene: TRBJ2-3; clone size: .
CDR3 protein: CASSPETTYGYTF; CDR3 DNA: TGTGCCAGCAGCCCGGAGACAACGTATGGCTACACCTTC; CDR3 length: 13; V gene: TRBV7-2; D gene: .; J gene: TRBJ1-2; clone size: few
CDR3 protein: CAWRGGGQGRYEQYF; CDR3 DNA: TGTGCCTGGAGGGGGGGTGGACAGGGACGCTACGAGCAGTACTTC; CDR3 length: 15; V gene: TRBV30; D gene: TRBD1; J gene: TRBJ2-7; clone size: .
CDR3 protein: CSVETPGTSYNEQFF; CDR3 DNA: TGCAGCGTCGAGACTCCGGGGACTTCCTACAATGAGCAGTTCTTC; CDR3 length: 15; V gene: TRBV29-1; D gene: .; J gene: TRBJ2-1; clone size: .
CDR3 protein: CASSQLADTYNEQFF; CDR3 DNA: TGTGCCAGCAGCCAACTAGCGGATACTTACAATGAGCAGTTCTTC; CDR3 length: 15; V gene: TRBV7-9; D gene: TRBD2; J gene: TRBJ2-1; clone size: few
CDR3 protein: CASSFPSRTEAFF; CDR3 DNA: TGTGCCAGCAGCTTCCCGTCGCGGACTGAAGCTTTCTTT; CDR3 length: 13; V gene: TRBV7-6; D gene: .; J gene: TRBJ1-1; clone size: few
CDR3 protein: CASSSLSGSSYNEQFF; CDR3 DNA: TGTGCCAGCAGTTCCCTCAGCGGGAGCTCCTACAATGAGCAGTTCTTC; CDR3 length: 16; V gene: TRBV28; D gene: TRBD2; J gene: TRBJ2-1; clone size: .
CDR3 protein: CAISERTAEEQYF; CDR3 DNA: TGTGCCATCAGTGAGAGGACAGCTGAGGAGCAGTACTTC; CDR3 length: 13; V gene: TRBV10-3; D gene: .; J gene: TRBJ2-7; clone size: .
CDR3 protein: CAWSEGLLSADTQYF; CDR3 DNA: TGTGCCTGGAGTGAGGGACTCCTATCCGCAGATACGCAGTATTTT; CDR3 length: 15; V gene: TRBV30; D gene: .; J gene: TRBJ2-3; clone size: .
CDR3 protein: CSVELYATGELFF; CDR3 DNA: TGCAGCGTTGAACTGTACGCCACCGGGGAGCTGTTTTTT; CDR3 length: 13; V gene: TRBV29-1; D gene: .; J gene: TRBJ2-2; clone size: few
CDR3 protein: CASSLTGNGYTF; CDR3 DNA: TGTGCCAGCAGTTTAACAGGGAATGGCTACACCTTC; CDR3 length: 12; V gene: TRBV27; D gene: .; J gene: TRBJ1-2; clone size: few
CDR3 protein: CASSLQSYEQYF; CDR3 DNA: TGTGCCAGCAGCTTACAGTCCTACGAGCAGTACTTC; CDR3 length: 12; V gene: TRBV7-9; D gene: .; J gene: TRBJ2-7; clone size: few